Below, 15 T cell receptor beta chains from the same sample are listed, as sequenced in a study of siplizumab effects on memory and regulatory T cells. The data were produced by immunoSEQ multiplex PCR, yet TCRdb's version contains in-frame clones alone and is incomplete. The data hold 90,000 to 120,000 clones, with around 90% observed a single time. The sequencing sample was made of Tregs sorted from blood. The origin of the receptors is a human donor in good health.

The chain links TRBV7-3 to TRBJ2-1, with D unclear. CDR1 and CDR2 from the germline V gene are SGHTA and FQGTGA. V was shortened by 1 base and J by 7 bases, with 8 bases between the two germline ends. The CDR3 is 13 residues long. The CDR3 here is CASSLRVTNEQFF. CDR3 DNA: TGTGCCAGCAGCTTAAGAGTTACTAATGAGCAGTTCTTC.

This clone was detected only once. The gene calls are TRBV19 and TRBJ2-7; tentatively, D is TRBD1 (5 bases). The V end lost 2 bases, the J end lost 2 bases, and 10 bases lay between the germline ends. Germline CDR1 and CDR2: LNHDA and SQIVND (reference sequence). The CDR3 is made up of 14 amino acids. CDR3 sequence: CASSITKDTYEQYF. The CDR3 DNA follows: TGTGCCAGTAGTATAACGAAGGACACCTACGAGCAGTACTTC.

The chain uses TRBV28 and TRBJ2-5; D gene unclear. V dropped 6 bases and J dropped 1 base, with 18 bases sitting between them. This CDR3 is 16 amino acids long. Germline CDR1 reads MDHEN; CDR2 reads SYDVKM. The DNA for the CDR3 is TGTGCCAGCAGGCTACTTTTGGACGGAACCCAAGAGACCCAGTACTTC. Residues: CASRLLLDGTQETQYF.

The chain recombines TRBV6-5 with TRBJ2-3, with a weak D call TRBD2 (6 bases). This CDR3 has 13 amino acids. CDR1 and CDR2 from the germline V gene are MNHEY and SVGAGI. Trimming stripped 4 bases from V and 6 bases from J, with 11 bases between. CDR3: CASSLGDWDTQYF. The CDR3 nucleotides are TGTGCCAGCAGTTTAGGGGACTGGGATACGCAGTATTTT.

The V call is TRBV29-1, the J call TRBJ2-7; no clear D gene. The V and J ends lost 4 bases and 2 bases respectively, with 9 bases between them. CDR1 is SQVTM and CDR2 is ANQGSEA in the germline V gene. The CDR3 length is 12 residues. The CDR3 loop reads CSVVSGPYEQYF. CDR3 bases: TGCAGCGTTGTATCCGGGCCCTACGAGCAGTACTTC.

The chain employs TRBV12-5 and TRBJ2-7; D unresolved. The CDR3 has 12 residues. Germline V gene sequence: CDR1 LGHNT, CDR2 FRNRAP. Trimming stripped 3 bases from V and 2 bases from J, with 5 bases between. CDR3 amino acids: CASGLGTYEQYF. Here the CDR3 DNA reads TGTGCTAGTGGTTTAGGGACCTACGAGCAGTACTTC.

In this sample, this clone turned up once. This chain links TRBV18 with TRBJ2-7; perhaps TRBD2 as D (5 bases). The CDR3 extends over 12 amino acids. The V end lost 6 bases, the J end lost 6 bases, and 12 bases lay between the germline ends. Germline CDR1 is KGHSH and CDR2 is LQKENI. CDR3 coding DNA: TGTGCCAGCTCCCCAGAGGGAAGCGAGCAGTACTTC. This codes for CASSPEGSEQYF.

V usage is TRBV6-5 and J usage is TRBJ2-3, with D unclear. From germline, CDR1 is MNHEY and CDR2 SVGAGI. The CDR3 length is 15 residues. The V end was cut by 7 bases, the J end by 4 bases, with 18 bases between. This CDR3 is CASKNTLEPADTQYF. The CDR3 DNA follows: TGTGCCAGCAAAAATACCCTTGAACCGGCAGATACGCAGTATTTT.

The chain links TRBV28 to TRBJ2-5; no reliable D call. Germline V gene data show CDR1 as MDHEN and CDR2 as SYDVKM. The CDR3 spans 13 residues. V was trimmed by 6 bases and J by 5 bases, leaving 13 bases between them. CDR3 residues: CASRRAHTETQYF. CDR3 nucleotides: TGTGCCAGCAGACGGGCCCACACGGAGACCCAGTACTTC. Full variable domain (rest looked up from reference TRBV28 and TRBJ2-5): DVKVTQSSRYLVKRTGEKVFLECVQDMDHENMFWYRQDPGLGLRLIYFSYDVKMKEKGDIPEGYSVSREKKERFSLILESASTNQTSMYLCASRRAHTETQYFGPGTRLLVL.

V is TRBV11-3 and J is TRBJ2-1; 11 nucleotides agree with TRBD2. Germline CDR1 reads SGHNT; CDR2 reads YENEEA. There are 14 residues in the CDR3. After removal of 6 bases from V and 5 bases from J, the junction contained 3 bases not matched to a gene. The DNA of the CDR3 is TGTGCCAGCAGATCTAGCGGGGGGAACAATGAGCAGTTCTTC. Protein product: CASRSSGGNNEQFF.

This clone was observed a few times. This chain joins TRBV2 and TRBJ2-7; 9 bases agree with TRBD1. The V segment lost 10 bases and the J segment 5 bases; nucleotides outside the gene matches: 9. The CDR3 sequence is 13 residues long. The germline V gene encodes CDR1 SNHLY and CDR2 FYNNEI. The CDR3 sequence is CATHRDREDEQYF. CDR3 DNA sequence: TGTGCCACCCACCGGGACAGGGAAGACGAGCAGTACTTC. The variable domain in full, completed from reference TRBV2 and TRBJ2-7, reads EPEVTQTPSHQVTQMGQEVILRCVPISNHLYFYWYRQILGQKVEFLVSFYNNEISEKSEIFDDQFSVERPDGSNFTLKIRSTKLEDSAMYFCATHRDREDEQYFGPGTRLTVT.

The chain couples TRBV28 to TRBJ2-5; TRBD2 aligns across 7 bases. The junction had 8 bases not matched to a gene; V was cut back by 6 bases and J by 4 bases. Germline CDR1 reads MDHEN; CDR2 reads SYDVKM. The CDR3 length is 14 residues. The CDR3: CASRLALAGETQYF. The CDR3 bases are TGTGCCAGCAGGTTGGCATTAGCGGGAGAGACCCAGTACTTC.

This clone was seen once. The V gene is TRBV18, the J gene TRBJ2-1; D call uncertain. V was clipped by 0 bases and J by 2 bases, with 5 bases between them. The germline gives CDR1 KGHSH, CDR2 LQKENI. The CDR3 spans 14 residues. This chain's CDR3 is CASSPPRPYNEQFF. The CDR3, as DNA: TGTGCCAGCTCACCACCGAGACCCTACAATGAGCAGTTCTTC. The entire variable domain, with the rest obtained from reference TRBV18 and TRBJ2-1, is as follows: NAGVMQNPRHLVRRRGQEARLRCSPMKGHSHVYWYRQLPEEGLKFMVYLQKENIIDESGMPKERFSAEFPKEGPSILRIQQVVRGDSAAYFCASSPPRPYNEQFFGPGTRLTVL.

This clone appeared a single time. CDR3 in amino acids: CASSLIQGRYF. The DNA of the CDR3 is TGTGCCAGTAGTCTAATACAGGGTCGGTACTTC. The chain links TRBV19 to TRBJ2-7; D perhaps matches TRBD1 (6 bases). The CDR3 consists of 11 residues. Deletions cut 5 bases from V and 12 bases from J, with 14 bases between. Germline assignment: CDR1 LNHDA and CDR2 SQIVND (reference sequence). Full variable domain (outside the CDR3, taken from reference TRBV19 and TRBJ2-7): DGGITQSPKYLFRKEGQNVTLSCEQNLNHDAMYWYRQDPGQGLRLIYYSQIVNDFQKGDIAEGYSVSREKKESFPLTVTSAQKNPTAFYLCASSLIQGRYFGPGTRLTVT.

The chain joins TRBV5-1 to TRBJ1-5; 9 nucleotides align to TRBD1. The CDR3 runs 16 residues. Trimming cost V 4 bases and J 7 bases; bases outside gene matches: 12. Germline CDR1 and CDR2: SGHRS and YFSETQ. Here the CDR3 DNA reads TGCGCCAGCAGCCCATCAGGGGGACAGGGCGAACAGCCCCAGCATTTT. Encoded protein: CASSPSGGQGEQPQHF.